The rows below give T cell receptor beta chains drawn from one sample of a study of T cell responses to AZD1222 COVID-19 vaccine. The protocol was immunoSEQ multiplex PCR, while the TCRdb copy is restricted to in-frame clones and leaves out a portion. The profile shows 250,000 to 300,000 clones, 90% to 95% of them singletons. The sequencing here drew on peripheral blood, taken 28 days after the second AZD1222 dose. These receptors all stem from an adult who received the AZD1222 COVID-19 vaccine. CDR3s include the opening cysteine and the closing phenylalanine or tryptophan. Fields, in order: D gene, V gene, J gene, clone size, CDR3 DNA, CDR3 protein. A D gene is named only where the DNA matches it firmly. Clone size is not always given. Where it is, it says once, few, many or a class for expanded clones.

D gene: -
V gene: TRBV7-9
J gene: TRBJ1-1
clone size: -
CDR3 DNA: TGTGCCAGCAGCTTGTTGGGGGCGGGCACTGAAGCTTTCTTT
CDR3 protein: CASSLLGAGTEAFF

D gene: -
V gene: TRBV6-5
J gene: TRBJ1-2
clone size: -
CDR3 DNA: TGTGCCAGCAGTTACTCGACTATGTCAGGGAACTATGGCTACACCTTC
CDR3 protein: CASSYSTMSGNYGYTF

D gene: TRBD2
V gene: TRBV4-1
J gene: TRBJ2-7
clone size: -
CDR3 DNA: TGCGCCAGCAGCCCTAGAAGCGGGGACTCCTACGAGCAGTACTTC
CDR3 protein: CASSPRSGDSYEQYF

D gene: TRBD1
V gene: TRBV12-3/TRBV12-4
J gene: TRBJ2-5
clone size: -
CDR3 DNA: TGTGCCAGCAGTACCACAGGGGGAGAGACCCAGTACTTC
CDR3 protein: CASSTTGGETQYF

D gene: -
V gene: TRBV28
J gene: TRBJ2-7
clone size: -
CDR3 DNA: TGTGCCAGCCGAGGGGGGCTACACCTCTACGAGCAGTACTTC
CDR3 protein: CASRGGLHLYEQYF

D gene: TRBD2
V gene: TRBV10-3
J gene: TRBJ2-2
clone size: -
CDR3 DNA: TGTGCCATCAGTGACGGAGCGGGGCGAAACACCGGGGAGCTGTTTTTT
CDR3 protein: CAISDGAGRNTGELFF

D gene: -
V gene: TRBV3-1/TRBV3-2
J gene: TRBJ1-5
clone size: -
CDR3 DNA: TGTGCCAGCAGCCAAGCTGTAATGGGTCAGCCCCAGCATTTT
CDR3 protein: CASSQAVMGQPQHF

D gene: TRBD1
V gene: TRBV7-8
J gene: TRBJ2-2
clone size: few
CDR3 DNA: TGTGCCAGCAGCGTCGACAGGGGAAGCGGGGAGCTGTTTTTT
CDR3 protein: CASSVDRGSGELFF

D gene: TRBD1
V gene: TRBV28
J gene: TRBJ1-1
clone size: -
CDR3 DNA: TGTGCCAGCCTCAGGGGGGGCTCCACTGAAGCTTTCTTT
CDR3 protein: CASLRGGSTEAFF

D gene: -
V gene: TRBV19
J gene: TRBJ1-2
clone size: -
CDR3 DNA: TGTGCCAGTAGTATACCGTCAGGGAACTATGGCTACACCTTC
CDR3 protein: CASSIPSGNYGYTF

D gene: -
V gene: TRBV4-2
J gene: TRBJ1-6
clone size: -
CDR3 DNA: TGTGCCAGCAGCCAAGACCTGGGTCGGTCCACGAATTCACCCCTCCACTTT
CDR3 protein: CASSQDLGRSTNSPLHF

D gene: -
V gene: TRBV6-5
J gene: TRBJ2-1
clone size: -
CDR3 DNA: TGTGCCAGCAGCCCCCTAGACTACTCCTACAATGAGCAGTTCTTC
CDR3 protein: CASSPLDYSYNEQFF

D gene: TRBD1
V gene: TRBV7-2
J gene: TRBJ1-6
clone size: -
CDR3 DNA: TGTGCCAGCAGCTCCAGGGGGCAGGGAGCATCACCCCTCCACTTT
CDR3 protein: CASSSRGQGASPLHF

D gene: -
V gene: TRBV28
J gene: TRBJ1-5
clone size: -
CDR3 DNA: TGTGCCAGCAGTCCAACTTTAATCAAGGCCCAGCATTTT
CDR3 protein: CASSPTLIKAQHF

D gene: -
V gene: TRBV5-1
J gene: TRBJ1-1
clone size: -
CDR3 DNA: TGCGCCAGCAGCGTTGGTAATATGAACACTGAAGCTTTCTTT
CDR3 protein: CASSVGNMNTEAFF

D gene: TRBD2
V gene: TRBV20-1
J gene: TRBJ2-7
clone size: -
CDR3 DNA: TGCAGTGCCAGTACCGGGGGACTAGCCTACGAGCAGTACTTC
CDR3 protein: CSASTGGLAYEQYF

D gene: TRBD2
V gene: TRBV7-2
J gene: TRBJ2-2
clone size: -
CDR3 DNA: TGTGCCAGCAGCCCCAGACTAGCCGGAGCCGGGGAGCTGTTTTTT
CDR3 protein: CASSPRLAGAGELFF

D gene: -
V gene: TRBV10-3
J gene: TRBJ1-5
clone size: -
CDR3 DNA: TGTGCCACCCACTCGGACATCAATCAGCCCCAGCATTTT
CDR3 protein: CATHSDINQPQHF

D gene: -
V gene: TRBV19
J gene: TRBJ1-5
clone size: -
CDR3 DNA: TGTGCCAGTAGTATTAGGGCAGGCAATCAGCCCCAGCATTTT
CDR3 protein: CASSIRAGNQPQHF

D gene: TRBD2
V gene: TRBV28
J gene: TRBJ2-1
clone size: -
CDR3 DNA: TGTGCCAGCAGCGGGACTAGCGGGAGGGTAGGGGACAATGAGCAGTTCTTC
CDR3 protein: CASSGTSGRVGDNEQFF

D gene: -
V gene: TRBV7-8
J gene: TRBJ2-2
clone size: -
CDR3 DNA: TGTGCCAGCAGCTTAGAACGCGGCGGGGAGCTGTTTTTT
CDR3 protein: CASSLERGGELFF

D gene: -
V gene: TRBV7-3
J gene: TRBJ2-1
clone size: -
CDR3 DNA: TGTGCCAGCAGCGAGGGGGGGACGGTGAACAATGAGCAGTTCTTC
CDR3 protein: CASSEGGTVNNEQFF

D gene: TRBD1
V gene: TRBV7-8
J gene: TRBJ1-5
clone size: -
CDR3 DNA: TGTGCCAGCAGCAAGGACAGGGGATCCCCTCAGCCCCAGCATTTT
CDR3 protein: CASSKDRGSPQPQHF

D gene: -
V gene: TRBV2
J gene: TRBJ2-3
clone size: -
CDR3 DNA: TGTGCCAGCAGTGTTAGGCGAGGCACAGATACGCAGTATTTT
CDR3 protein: CASSVRRGTDTQYF

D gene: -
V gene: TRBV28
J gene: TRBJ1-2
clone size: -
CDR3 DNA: TGTGCCAGCAGTCCCTACGGAGGCCGTAACTATGGCTACACCTTC
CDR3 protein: CASSPYGGRNYGYTF

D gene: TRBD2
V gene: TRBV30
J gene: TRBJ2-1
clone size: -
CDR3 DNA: TGTGCCTGGACTGTAGCGGGAGCCGCTAGTGGGTTCTTC
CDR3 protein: CAWTVAGAASGFF

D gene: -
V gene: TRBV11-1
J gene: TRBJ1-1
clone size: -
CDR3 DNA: TGTGCCAGCAGCCCTAAAGACTGGGGAAGTACTGAAGCTTTCTTT
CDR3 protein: CASSPKDWGSTEAFF

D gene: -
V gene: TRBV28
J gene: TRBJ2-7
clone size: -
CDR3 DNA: TGTGCCAGCAGTTCCTCCCGGGGTGATTACGAGCAGTACTTC
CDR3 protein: CASSSSRGDYEQYF

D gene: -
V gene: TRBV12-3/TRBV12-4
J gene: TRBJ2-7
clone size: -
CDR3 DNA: TGTGCCAGCAGTTTAGACGAGCAGTACTTC
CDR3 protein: CASSLDEQYF

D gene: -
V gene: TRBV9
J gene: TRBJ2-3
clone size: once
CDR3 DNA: TGTGCCAGCACGGGGGAAGGGACGACAGATACGCAGTATTTT
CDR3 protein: CASTGEGTTDTQYF

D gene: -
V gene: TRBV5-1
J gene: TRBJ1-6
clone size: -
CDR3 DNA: TGCGCCAGCAGCTTGGGGCCAATGTCTAATTCACCCCTCCACTTT
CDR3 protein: CASSLGPMSNSPLHF

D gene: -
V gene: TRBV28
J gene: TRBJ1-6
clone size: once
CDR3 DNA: TGTGCCAGCGGGAATTCACCCCTCCACTTT
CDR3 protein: CASGNSPLHF

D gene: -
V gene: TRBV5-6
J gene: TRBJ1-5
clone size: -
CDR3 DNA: TGTGCCAGCAGCCTAAGGGACGATCAGCCCCAGCATTTT
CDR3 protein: CASSLRDDQPQHF

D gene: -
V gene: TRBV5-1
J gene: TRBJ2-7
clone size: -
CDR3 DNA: TGCGCCAGCAGCCAAGCGTCGGGGGCTTTGTACGAGCAGTACTTC
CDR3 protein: CASSQASGALYEQYF

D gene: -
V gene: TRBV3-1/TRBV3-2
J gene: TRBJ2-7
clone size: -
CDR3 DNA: TGTGCCAGCAGCCAAGGGAGGCCGGTCTACGAGCAGTACTTC
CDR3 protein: CASSQGRPVYEQYF

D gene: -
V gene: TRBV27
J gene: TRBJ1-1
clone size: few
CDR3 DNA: TGTGCCAGCAGTTCCGCACCGAACACTGAAGCTTTCTTT
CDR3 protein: CASSSAPNTEAFF

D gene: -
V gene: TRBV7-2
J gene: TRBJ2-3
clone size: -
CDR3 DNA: TGTGCCAGCACGCACGAGGGCCGCACAGATACGCAGTATTTT
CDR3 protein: CASTHEGRTDTQYF

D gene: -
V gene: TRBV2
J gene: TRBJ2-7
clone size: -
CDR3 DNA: TGTGCCAGCCGTGGGGCCAGCTCCTACGAGCAGTACTTC
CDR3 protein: CASRGASSYEQYF

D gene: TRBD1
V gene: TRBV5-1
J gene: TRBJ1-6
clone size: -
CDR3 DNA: TGCGCCAGCAGTGAGTTCCAGACCGGGACAGATAATTCACCCCTCCACTTT
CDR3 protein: CASSEFQTGTDNSPLHF

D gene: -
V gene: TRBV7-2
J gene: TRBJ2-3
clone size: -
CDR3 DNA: TGTGCCAGCAGCTTCAATCGGGTGGCAGATACGCAGTATTTT
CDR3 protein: CASSFNRVADTQYF

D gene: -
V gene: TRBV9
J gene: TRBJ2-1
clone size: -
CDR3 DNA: TGTGCCAGCAGCGAAAGGACGGGTGAGCAGTTCTTC
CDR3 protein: CASSERTGEQFF

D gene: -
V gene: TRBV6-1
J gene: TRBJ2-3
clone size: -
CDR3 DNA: TGTGCCAGCAGTGAGGCTAGCGGCACAGATACGCAGTATTTT
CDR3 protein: CASSEASGTDTQYF

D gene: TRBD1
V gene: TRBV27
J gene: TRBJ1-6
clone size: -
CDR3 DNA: TGTGCCAGCAGTTTATCAAGGGGGCCGAGCTCCTATAATTCACCCCTCCACTTT
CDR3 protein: CASSLSRGPSSYNSPLHF

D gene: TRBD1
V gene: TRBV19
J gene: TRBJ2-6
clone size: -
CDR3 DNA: TGTGCCACCAGGGGGTCTGGGGCCAACGTCCTGACTTTC
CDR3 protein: CATRGSGANVLTF

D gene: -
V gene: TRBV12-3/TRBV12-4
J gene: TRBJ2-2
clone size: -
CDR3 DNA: TGTGCCAGCCTTTACCGCTTGGAGCTGTTTTTT
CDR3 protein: CASLYRLELFF

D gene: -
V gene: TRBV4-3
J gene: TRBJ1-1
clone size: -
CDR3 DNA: TGCGCCAGCAGCCCCCAGCTTTCGAACACTGAAGCTTTCTTT
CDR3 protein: CASSPQLSNTEAFF

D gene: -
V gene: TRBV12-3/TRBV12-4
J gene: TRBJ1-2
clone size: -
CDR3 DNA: TGTGCCAGCAGTCTCATCCCGACGGTCCCCTACACCTTC
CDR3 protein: CASSLIPTVPYTF

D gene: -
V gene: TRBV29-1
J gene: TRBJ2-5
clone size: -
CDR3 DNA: TGCAGCGTTGAAGCACCGGGACTTAAAGAGACCCAGTACTTC
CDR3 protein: CSVEAPGLKETQYF

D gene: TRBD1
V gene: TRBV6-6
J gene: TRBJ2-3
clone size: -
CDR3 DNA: TGTGCCAGCAGCGGACAGGGGGCAGATACGCAGTATTTT
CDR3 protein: CASSGQGADTQYF

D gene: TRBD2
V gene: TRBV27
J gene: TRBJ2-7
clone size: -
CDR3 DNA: TGTGCCAGCAGTCACAGCGGGAATTACGAGCAGTACTTC
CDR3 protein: CASSHSGNYEQYF

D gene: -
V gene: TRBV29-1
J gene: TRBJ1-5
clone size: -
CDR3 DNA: TGCAGCGTTGCCGAGAATAGCAATCAGCCCCAGCATTTT
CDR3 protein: CSVAENSNQPQHF

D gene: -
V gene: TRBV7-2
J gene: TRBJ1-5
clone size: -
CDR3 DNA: TGTGCCAGCACCCCCGGAGCAACCAATCAGCCCCAGCATTTT
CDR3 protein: CASTPGATNQPQHF

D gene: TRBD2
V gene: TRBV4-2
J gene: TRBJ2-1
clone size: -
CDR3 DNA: TGTGCCAGCAGCCAAGAGGGACTAGCGGGGGCCCCCAGGGAGCAGTTCTTC
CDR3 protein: CASSQEGLAGAPREQFF

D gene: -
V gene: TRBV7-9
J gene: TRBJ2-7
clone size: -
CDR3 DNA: TGTGCCAGCAGCCCGACAACAGGGAACGAGCAGTACTTC
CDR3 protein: CASSPTTGNEQYF

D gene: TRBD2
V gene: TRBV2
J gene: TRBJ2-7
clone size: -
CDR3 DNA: TGTGCCAGCAGGCCGGGACTACCGGTGTGGGAGCAGTACTTC
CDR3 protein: CASRPGLPVWEQYF

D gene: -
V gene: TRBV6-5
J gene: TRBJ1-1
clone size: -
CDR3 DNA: TGTGCCAGCCACACGGGTCTTTGGACTGAAGCTTTCTTT
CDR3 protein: CASHTGLWTEAFF

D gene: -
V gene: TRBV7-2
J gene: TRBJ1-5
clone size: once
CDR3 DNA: TGTGCCAGCAGCCCCCAACCCGGCCCTCAGCCCCAGCATTTT
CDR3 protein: CASSPQPGPQPQHF

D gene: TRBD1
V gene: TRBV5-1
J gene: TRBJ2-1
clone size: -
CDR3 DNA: TGCGCCAGCAGCTTCCAAGGACAGGGGGCAATTGAGCAGTTCTTC
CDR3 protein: CASSFQGQGAIEQFF

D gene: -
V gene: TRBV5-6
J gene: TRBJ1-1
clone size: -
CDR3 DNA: TGTGCCAGCAGCTTGGCCGGACACTACATAGGGACTGAAGCTTTCTTT
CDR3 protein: CASSLAGHYIGTEAFF